This section outlines one TCR beta chain sequence together with its context. These data are taken from a study of blood T cell repertoires in COVID-19. Study as a whole: Specimens from acute and convalescent COVID-19 originated in the United States, Italy and Spain. In each case, the material was cDNA or gDNA derived from T cells, B-cell-depleted T cells, or PBMCs.

This CDR3 is built from 16 residues. V lost 0 bases to trimming and J lost 1 base, with 12 bases between them. CDR1 and CDR2 from the germline V gene are MNHEY and SVGAGI. This table comes from immunoSEQ multiplex PCR, and its TCRdb copy is limited to in-frame clones, with some not included. The data show 260,000 or so clones, roughly 90% seen once. The sequence came from a man between 18 and 35 years old with active or convalescent COVID-19. Sequenced input: peripheral blood. The chain has TRBV6-5 and TRBJ2-5; D possibly corresponds to TRBD2 (5 bases). CDR3 amino acids: CASSYSISGSQETQYF. CDR3 sequence (DNA): TGTGCCAGCAGTTACTCGATCTCGGGGTCCCAAGAGACCCAGTACTTC.